The 23 T cell receptor beta chains given below trace back to one sample, sequenced in a study of cytomegalovirus exposure and HLA in healthy donors. The PCR had 60 Vbeta and 13 Jbeta primers. Profiled with immunoSEQ multiplex PCR; TCRdb holds only in-frame clones, not every one. Of over 150,000 clones listed, 65% to 85% are singletons. Sequencing was performed on PBMCs. The receptor set was obtained from a woman between 40 and 55 years old in good health and CMV-seropositive.

This chain uses TRBV5-1 with TRBJ2-2, with D perhaps TRBD2 (6 bases). The V gene lost 7 bases and the J gene lost 1 base, with 11 bases spanning the gap. CDR1 and CDR2 (germline): SGHRS, YFSETQ. The CDR3 runs 14 residues. The CDR3 DNA reads as TGCGCCAGCTCTGGGCGGGAGAACACCGGGGAGCTGTTTTTT. Translated, it gives CASSGRENTGELFF. The whole variable domain, remainder taken from reference TRBV5-1 and TRBJ2-2, is KAGVTQTPRYLIKTRGQQVTLSCSPISGHRSVSWYQQTPGQGLQFLFEYFSETQRNKGNFPGRFSGRQFSNSRSEMNVSTLELGDSALYLCASSGRENTGELFFGEGSRLTVL.

The chain recombines TRBV25-1 with TRBJ2-1; 7 nucleotides align to TRBD2. The CDR3 totals 16 residues. J was trimmed by 0 bases and V by 2 bases; bases with no gene match: 4. Germline CDR1 and CDR2: MGHDK and SYGVNS. Written as DNA, the CDR3 is TGTGCCAGCAGTGAACTTCCTAGCGGCTCCTACAATGAGCAGTTCTTC. Translation: CASSELPSGSYNEQFF. Full variable domain (outside the CDR3, taken from reference TRBV25-1 and TRBJ2-1): EADIYQTPRYLVIGTGKKITLECSQTMGHDKMYWYQQDPGMELHLIHYSYGVNSTEKGDLSSESTVSRIRTEHFPLTLESARPSHTSQYLCASSELPSGSYNEQFFGPGTRLTVL.

The chain recombines TRBV19 with TRBJ1-5; D call uncertain. V was pared by 4 bases and J by 2 bases, with 9 bases between. The germline V gene has CDR1 LNHDA and CDR2 SQIVND (reference sequence). This CDR3 spans 14 amino acids. In DNA form, the CDR3 reads TGTGCCAGTAGTACCTATTTGGGCAATCAGCCCCAGCATTTT. As protein: CASSTYLGNQPQHF.

The V call is TRBV6-6, the J call TRBJ2-5; TRBD1 agrees at 12 bases. The J call is uncertain, as TRBJ2-7 better fits the DNA end. CDR1 and CDR2 from the germline V gene are MNHNY and SVGAGI (reference sequence). The length of the CDR3 is 16 residues. This CDR3 is CASSYSTGTGGFEQYF. In DNA, the CDR3 is TGTGCCAGCAGTTACTCCACCGGGACAGGGGGCTTCGAGCAGTACTTC.

This clone was picked up one time. The V call is TRBV11-3, the J call TRBJ2-5, with a weak D call TRBD2 (6 bases). This CDR3 region has 14 residues. Trimming took 5 bases from V and 5 from J, leaving 15 bases between them. CDR1 is SGHNT and CDR2 is YENEEA in the germline V gene. CDR3 coding DNA: TGTGCCAGCAGCCCCGCCCGGGAGCGGGAGACCCAGTACTTC. Protein sequence: CASSPARERETQYF.

This clone was observed a handful of times. The CDR3 coding sequence is TGTGCCAGCAGTTTACGGACAGGGGGAGCCTACGAGCAGTACTTC. Translating it yields CASSLRTGGAYEQYF. The chain recombines TRBV28 with TRBJ2-7; 10 nucleotides agree with TRBD1. This CDR3 is 15 amino acids long. Losses at the gene ends were 2 bases for V and 2 bases for J; bases not matched to a gene: 3. Germline V gene data show CDR1 as MDHEN and CDR2 as SYDVKM. The whole variable domain, remainder taken from reference TRBV28 and TRBJ2-7, is DVKVTQSSRYLVKRTGEKVFLECVQDMDHENMFWYRQDPGLGLRLIYFSYDVKMKEKGDIPEGYSVSREKKERFSLILESASTNQTSMYLCASSLRTGGAYEQYFGPGTRLTVT.

The chain carries TRBV25-1 and TRBJ2-5; 9 bases map to TRBD1. After removal of 1 base from V and 1 base from J, the junction contained 7 bases not matched to a gene. Per germline, CDR1 MGHDK and CDR2 SYGVNS. The CDR3 runs to 17 residues. This CDR3 reads CASSESGQGTLQETQYF. The DNA of the CDR3 is TGTGCCAGCAGTGAATCCGGACAGGGGACCCTCCAAGAGACCCAGTACTTC.

This rearrangement joins TRBV2 to TRBJ2-5, with D possibly being TRBD1 (6 bases). V lost 8 bases and J 5 bases, leaving 15 bases between the germline ends. CDR1 and CDR2 (germline): SNHLY, FYNNEI. CDR3 length: 13 amino acids. CDR3 sequence: CASDVRGAETQYF. The DNA for the CDR3 is TGTGCCAGCGACGTCAGGGGCGCCGAGACCCAGTACTTC.

This clone occurred once. V usage is TRBV29-1 and J usage is TRBJ1-5; 9 bases agree with TRBD1. The V gene end was trimmed by 6 bases and the J gene end by 11 bases; junction bases not matched to a gene: 11. The CDR3 is 13 amino acids. Germline loops: CDR1 SQVTM, CDR2 ANQGSEA. CDR3 in amino acids: CSVADRGLQAQHF. CDR3 DNA sequence: TGCAGCGTGGCGGACAGGGGATTACAGGCCCAGCATTTT.

The chain combines TRBV5-1 with TRBJ1-2; the match to TRBD1 covers 10 bases. This CDR3 has 14 residues. Germline V gene data show CDR1 as SGHRS and CDR2 as YFSETQ. V shed 3 bases and J 6 bases; nucleotides not matched to a gene: 5. The CDR3 nucleotides read TGCGCCAGCAGCTCAACCGGGACAGGGGATGGCTACACCTTC. Protein sequence: CASSSTGTGDGYTF.

V gene TRBV6-1 combines with J gene TRBJ1-6; D may be TRBD1 (6 bases). CDR1 and CDR2 from the germline V gene are MNHNS and SASEGT. V was trimmed by 1 base and J by 6 bases, leaving 25 bases between them. CDR3 size: 20 residues. CDR3 amino acids: CASSEVWGGSQGTINSPLHF. The CDR3 DNA follows: TGTGCCAGCAGTGAAGTCTGGGGGGGGTCGCAGGGGACTATTAATTCACCCCTCCACTTT.

V usage is TRBV19 and J usage is TRBJ2-5; a possible D gene is TRBD2 (6 bases). There are 13 residues in the CDR3. Germline loops: CDR1 LNHDA, CDR2 SQIVND (reference sequence). V gave up 8 bases and J gave up 5 bases, with 15 bases separating them. CDR3 in amino acids: CASGEEGGETQYF. DNA for the CDR3: TGTGCCAGTGGGGAGGAGGGCGGGGAGACCCAGTACTTC.

The CDR3 is CASSYYRPGDNSPLHF. DNA of the CDR3: TGTGCCAGCAGTTACTACCGGCCGGGGGATAATTCACCCCTCCACTTT. The rearrangement joins TRBV6-5 to TRBJ1-6; maybe TRBD1 (5 bases). From germline, CDR1 is MNHEY and CDR2 SVGAGI. The V and J ends lost 1 base and 5 bases respectively, with 12 bases between them. CDR3 size: 16 residues.

The rearrangement joins TRBV5-4 to TRBJ2-7; D is undetermined. The CDR3 extends over 11 amino acids. V was trimmed by 7 bases and J by 2 bases, leaving 7 bases between them. The germline gives CDR1 SGHNT, CDR2 YYREEE (reference sequence). CDR3 coding DNA: TGTGCCAGCCCCTCGGCCTACGAGCAGTACTTC. This sequence encodes CASPSAYEQYF.

The chain recombines TRBV2 with TRBJ2-7; tentative D call: TRBD2 (6 bases). The CDR3 spans 14 residues. V lost 11 bases to trimming and J lost 2 bases, with 19 bases between them. Per germline, CDR1 SNHLY and CDR2 FYNNEI. For the CDR3, the DNA is TGTGCCGGTAAGCCGGGACTGCCTGCCTACGAGCAGTACTTC. Its translation is CAGKPGLPAYEQYF.

The chain recombines TRBV27 with TRBJ1-2; D possibly corresponds to TRBD1 (6 bases). Per germline, CDR1 MNHEY and CDR2 SMNVEV (reference sequence). Trimming left V 6 bases short and J 7 bases short, with 12 bases between. The CDR3 consists of 12 residues. The CDR3 coding sequence is TGTGCCAGCAGCGGGGGGCTCTCTGGCTACACCTTC. Its translation: CASSGGLSGYTF.

The rearrangement joins TRBV2 to TRBJ1-1; 9 nucleotides match TRBD1. CDR1 and CDR2 (germline): SNHLY, FYNNEI. Unmatched junction bases numbered 5, after V lost 6 bases and J lost 3 bases. The CDR3 sequence is 14 residues long. This chain's CDR3 is CASRLTGGDTEAFF. CDR3 sequence (DNA): TGTGCCAGCAGGCTGACAGGGGGGGACACTGAAGCTTTCTTT.

This sequence joins TRBV14 and TRBJ1-1; D not certain. This CDR3 spans 11 amino acids. Trimming left V 4 bases short and J 4 bases short, with 4 bases between. CDR1 is SGHDN, CDR2 FVKESK, per germline. This CDR3 is CASSPLTEAFF. The CDR3 DNA reads TGTGCCAGCAGCCCTCTCACTGAAGCTTTCTTT.

The rearrangement joins TRBV6-1 to TRBJ1-5; TRBD1 matches 10 bases. The CDR3 runs 16 residues. Germline trimming cut 4 bases from V and 3 bases from J; bases unmatched to any gene: 6. From germline, CDR1 is MNHNS and CDR2 SASEGT. The CDR3 sequence: CASSGRQGALNQPQHF. The CDR3 bases are TGTGCCAGCAGTGGGCGACAGGGGGCCCTCAATCAGCCCCAGCATTTT.

J is TRBJ2-5 and V is TRBV11-3; 11 bases map to TRBD2. The CDR3 extends over 16 amino acids. V lost 5 bases, J lost 0 bases, and 5 bases stayed unmatched. Germline CDR1 and CDR2: SGHNT and YENEEA. The CDR3 loop is CASSHPGLADQETQYF. CDR3 nucleotides: TGTGCCAGCAGCCACCCGGGACTAGCGGACCAAGAGACCCAGTACTTC.

The CDR3 reads CASSRSIGVAYEQYF. CDR3 coding DNA: TGTGCCAGCAGCCGGTCAATCGGGGTAGCCTACGAGCAGTACTTC. The rearrangement joins TRBV5-4 to TRBJ2-7; possibly TRBD2 for D (5 bases). Trimming cost V 4 bases and J 2 bases, with 16 bases left between them. This CDR3 is 15 amino acids long. CDR1 and CDR2 (germline): SGHNT, YYREEE (reference sequence).

The V and J genes are TRBV18 and TRBJ2-1, with TRBD1 matching over 8 bases. V lost 3 bases to trimming and J lost 0 bases; unmatched junction nucleotides: 7. CDR3 size: 17 residues. Germline CDR1 reads KGHSH; CDR2 reads LQKENI. This CDR3 reads CASSPYAGGGSYNEQFF. DNA for the CDR3: TGTGCCAGCTCACCGTACGCAGGGGGCGGCTCCTACAATGAGCAGTTCTTC.

In its sample, this clone was seen once. This chain links TRBV29-1 with TRBJ2-3, with 10 bases identical to TRBD1. The CDR3 contains 14 residues. The trim removed 4 bases at V and 5 bases at J, leaving 6 bases unmatched. Germline V gene sequence: CDR1 SQVTM, CDR2 ANQGSEA. DNA for the CDR3: TGCAGCGTTGGAGGGACAGGGGAAATAGATACGCAGTATTTT. Translated, it gives CSVGGTGEIDTQYF.